This T cell receptor beta chain is drawn from a study of CD8+CD57+ T cells in acquired aplastic anemia. The wider study: Sorting CD4+ and CD8+ cells gave DNA averaging approximately 3 ug.

Whoever was chosen for sequencing had shown CD8+CD57+ cell expansion by flow cytometry. The cohort consisted entirely of patients having severe acquired aplastic anemia. No patient had been given any therapy when blood was sampled. The template used for profiling TCR beta VDJ and CDR3 was genomic DNA. A single record per CDR3 protein comes from TCRdb applying MiXCR to the reads. Of hundreds of thousands of distinct CDR3 sequences listed, approximately 32% were seen once; the top ten hold 0.82%. The V segment lost 3 bases and the J segment 6 bases; nucleotides outside the gene matches: 2. This CDR3 is 14 amino acids long. Germline assignment: CDR1 SEHNR and CDR2 FQNEAQ (reference sequence).

What was sequenced was sorted CD4+, CD8+, or CD8+CD57+ T cells (not recorded which) from PBMCs. The chain employs TRBV7-9 and TRBJ2-2; TRBD2 agrees at 9 bases. This receptor was identified in a human donor with aplastic anemia. The CDR3: CASSFGTSPGELFF. CDR3 sequence (DNA): TGTGCCAGCAGCTTCGGGACTAGCCCCGGGGAGCTGTTTTTT.